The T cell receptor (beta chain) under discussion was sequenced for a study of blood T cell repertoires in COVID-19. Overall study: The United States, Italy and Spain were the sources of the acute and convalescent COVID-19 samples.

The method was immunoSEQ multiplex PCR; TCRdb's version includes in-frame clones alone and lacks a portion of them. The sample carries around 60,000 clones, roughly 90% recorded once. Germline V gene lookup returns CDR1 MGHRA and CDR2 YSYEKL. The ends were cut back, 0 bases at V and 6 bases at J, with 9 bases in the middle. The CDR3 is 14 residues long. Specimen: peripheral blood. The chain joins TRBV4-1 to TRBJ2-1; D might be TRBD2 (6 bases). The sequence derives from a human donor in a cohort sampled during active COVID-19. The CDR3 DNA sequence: TGCGCCAGCAGCCAAGATCGGAGGGGCAATGAGCAGTTCTTC. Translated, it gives CASSQDRRGNEQFF.